The 28 T cell receptor beta chains in this list originate from one sample, sequenced in a study of T cells in Graves' hyperthyroidism and ophthalmopathy. Amplified regions were TCR beta CDR3 sequences from RNA transcripts. HTBI primers drove first-round RT-PCR of the TCR CDR3. TCRdb ran MiXCR on the multiplex PCR reads and lists one entry per CDR3 protein. Of about 410,000 distinct CDR3 sequences listed, about 14% were seen once; the top ten hold about 20%. The specimen was blood. All receptors derive from a woman aged 25 to 45 with Graves' ophthalmopathy.

The genes are TRBV5-6 and TRBJ2-1; 8 nucleotides align to TRBD2. CDR3 size: 16 residues. Trimming took 3 bases from V and 4 from J; bases not matched to a gene: 9. Germline assignment: CDR1 SGHDT and CDR2 YYEEEE. Written as DNA, the CDR3 is TGTGCCAGCAGCTCTACTCTTAGCGGGGAATACAATGAGCAGTTCTTC. Translation gives CASSSTLSGEYNEQFF.

This clonotype was counted between two and nine times. This chain uses TRBV5-1 with TRBJ1-1; possible D gene TRBD1, 5 bases. Trimming left V 3 bases short and J 4 bases short, with 10 bases between. CDR3 length equals 13 residues. Germline values: CDR1 SGHRS, CDR2 YFSETQ. The CDR3 loop reads CASSSFGATEAFF. The CDR3 nucleotides are TGCGCCAGCAGCTCGTTCGGGGCCACTGAAGCTTTCTTT.

The CDR3 DNA sequence: TGTGCCAGTAGTATCGGCCTTAGCTCCTACAATGAGCAGTTCTTC. Its protein is CASSIGLSSYNEQFF. This rearrangement joins TRBV19 to TRBJ2-1, with D hard to call. V lost 3 bases to trimming and J lost 0 bases, with 9 bases between them. CDR3 length: 15 residues. Germline CDR1 LNHDA, CDR2 SQIVND (reference sequence). Combining the CDR3 with reference TRBV19 and TRBJ2-1 gives the whole variable domain DGGITQSPKYLFRKEGQNVTLSCEQNLNHDAMYWYRQDPGQGLRLIYYSQIVNDFQKGDIAEGYSVSREKKESFPLTVTSAQKNPTAFYLCASSIGLSSYNEQFFGPGTRLTVL.

This clonotype was picked up many times. The chain couples TRBV28 to TRBJ1-5, with D perhaps TRBD1 (5 bases). The CDR3 is 16 residues long. V lost 11 bases and J 0 bases, leaving 20 bases between the germline ends. Germline CDR1 is MDHEN and CDR2 is SYDVKM. The CDR3 loop is CAWGKGRTYSNQPQHF. In DNA form, the CDR3 reads TGTGCCTGGGGCAAGGGGAGAACTTATAGCAATCAGCCCCAGCATTTT.

This clonotype was observed at least ten times. CDR3 in DNA: TGTGCCAGCTCACCGCGGGGGGGCCTCGGCACAGATACGCAGTATTTT. This gives the protein CASSPRGGLGTDTQYF. V and J are TRBV18 and TRBJ2-3; 9 bases are shared with TRBD2. Germline V lookup: CDR1 KGHSH, CDR2 LQKENI. V was clipped by 3 bases and J by 1 base; unmatched bases: 5. This CDR3 has 16 residues.

This clonotype has just a few counts. The rearrangement links TRBV2 to TRBJ2-1; D may be TRBD2 (6 bases). Trimming took off 4 bases at V and 2 bases at J, with 15 bases between the two ends. The CDR3 covers 16 residues. Germline CDR1 reads SNHLY; CDR2 reads FYNNEI. The CDR3 bases are TGTGCCAGCAGTGGATCCCGGGACTTACCCTACAATGAGCAGTTCTTC. Protein product: CASSGSRDLPYNEQFF.

This clonotype was observed many times. The chain uses TRBV11-2 and TRBJ1-3, with no clear D. Per germline, CDR1 SGHAT and CDR2 FQNNGV. V was trimmed by 8 bases and J by 0 bases, leaving 14 bases between them. There are 15 residues in the CDR3. The CDR3 DNA is TGTGCCAGCGGCCTCATCGGAATCTCTGGAAACACCATATATTTT. It is translated as CASGLIGISGNTIYF.

This chain uses TRBV15 with TRBJ2-5, with D tentatively TRBD2 (6 bases). V lost 0 bases and J lost 7, with 18 bases in between. CDR3 length: 16 residues. Germline V gene sequence: CDR1 LNHNV, CDR2 YYDKDF (reference sequence). The CDR3 coding sequence is TGTGCCACCAGCAGAGATCGGCTCCCCTCGGGAGTGACCCAGTACTTC. As protein: CATSRDRLPSGVTQYF.

The table lists this clonotype with many counts. V is TRBV27 and J is TRBJ1-4, with 7 nucleotides matching TRBD1. The CDR3 contains 15 residues. Germline assignment: CDR1 MNHEY and CDR2 SMNVEV (reference sequence). Trimming took 3 bases from V and 7 from J; bases not matched to a gene: 8. In DNA, the CDR3 is TGTGCCAGCAGTTTGGGGGCCAGGGGGATTGAAAAACTGTTTTTT. Protein: CASSLGARGIEKLFF.

This clonotype came up many times. The rearrangement uses TRBV6-1 and TRBJ1-1, with D possibly being TRBD1 (5 bases). CDR1 and CDR2 from the germline V gene are MNHNS and SASEGT. Deletions cut 4 bases from V and 5 bases from J, with 14 bases between. The length of the CDR3 is 14 residues. The CDR3 spells CASSAQMGDTEAFF. The CDR3 DNA is TGTGCCAGCAGTGCTCAAATGGGGGATACTGAAGCTTTCTTT.

At least ten counts were recorded for this clonotype. The chain recombines TRBV24-1 with TRBJ2-1; D could derive from TRBD1 or TRBD2 (5 bases each). CDR3 size: 14 residues. Looked up from germline, CDR1 is KGHDR and CDR2 is SFDVKD. V was clipped by 5 bases and J by 10 bases, with 17 bases between them. The CDR3 DNA follows: TGTGCCACCAGTGGGGGGACGCCTAAACCGGAGCAGTTCTTC. Protein: CATSGGTPKPEQFF.

The table lists this clonotype with a few counts. The CDR3 spells CASRDRHNQPQHF. Here the CDR3 DNA reads TGTGCCAGTAGGGACAGACACAATCAGCCCCAGCATTTT. V gene TRBV19 combines with J gene TRBJ1-5; D is perhaps TRBD1 (6 bases). Germline-derived CDR1 and CDR2 are LNHDA and SQIVND (reference sequence). The CDR3 runs to 13 residues. Trimming shortened V by 6 bases and J by 3 bases, and 9 bases separated the two germline ends.

This clonotype has ten or more counts. V usage is TRBV28 and J usage is TRBJ1-2; D call uncertain. Trimming removed 5 bases at V and 14 bases at J, with 24 bases between. Germline values: CDR1 MDHEN, CDR2 SYDVKM. CDR3 length: 14 residues. The CDR3 DNA is TGTGCCAGCAGTCTTCCGGGAACCGCCACCGTGTCGACCTTC. It is translated as CASSLPGTATVSTF.

This clonotype appeared once. Given a much more abundant clone one base away, this may be a read error. This rearrangement joins TRBV2 to TRBJ2-1; D uncertain. V was shortened by 8 bases and J by 12 bases, with 20 bases between the two germline ends. The CDR3 loop spans 13 amino acids. Germline loops: CDR1 SNHLY, CDR2 FYNNEI. The CDR3 reads CASHSTRADGQFF. CDR3 nucleotides: TGTGCCAGCCATTCTACACGGGCGGATGGGCAGTTCTTC.

On this clonotype itself: Possible read error: a much larger clone is one base away. V usage is TRBV10-3 and J usage is TRBJ2-3; 7 bases are a match to TRBD2. Germline V gives CDR1 ENHRY, CDR2 SYGVKD. The CDR3 consists of 14 residues. CDR3 in amino acids: CATSVSSGTDTQYF. The CDR3 bases are TGTGCCACCAGTGTGAGTAGCGGGACAGATACGCAGTATTTT.

The V gene is TRBV5-6, the J gene TRBJ2-3, with D tentatively TRBD2 (7 bases). V was shortened by 0 bases and J by 4 bases, with 12 bases between the two germline ends. Germline V gene sequence: CDR1 SGHDT, CDR2 YYEEEE. The length of the CDR3 is 15 residues. The CDR3 DNA sequence: TGTGCCAGCAGCTTGGTGGGGGGGCCTGCAGATACGCAGTATTTT. It yields the protein CASSLVGGPADTQYF.

This clonotype was found a few times. The genes are TRBV6-5 and TRBJ2-1, with D perhaps matching TRBD1 or TRBD2 (6 bases each). This CDR3 region has 15 residues. Trimming took off 0 bases at V and 5 bases at J, with 11 bases between the two ends. Germline loops: CDR1 MNHEY, CDR2 SVGAGI. This chain's CDR3 is CASSYSRGVDNEQFF. The CDR3 DNA reads TGTGCCAGCAGTTACTCGAGGGGGGTAGACAATGAGCAGTTCTTC.

This clonotype showed up many times. The V and J genes are TRBV7-9 and TRBJ1-1, with D possibly matching TRBD1 (5 bases). The CDR3 runs 15 residues. V lost 4 bases and J 5 bases, leaving 17 bases between the germline ends. Germline V gene lookup returns CDR1 SEHNR and CDR2 FQNEAQ (reference sequence). CDR3 region: CASSYGTLGVTEAFF. CDR3 nucleotides: TGTGCCAGCAGCTACGGGACCCTGGGGGTAACTGAAGCTTTCTTT.

There are a few counts of this clonotype. This chain connects TRBV20-1 to TRBJ2-2; the match to TRBD1 covers 7 bases. This CDR3 region has 16 residues. In germline, CDR1 is DFQATT, CDR2 SNEGSKA (reference sequence). Losses at the gene ends were 1 base for V and 5 bases for J; bases not matched to a gene: 10. The CDR3 DNA sequence: TGCAGTGCTAGAGCCCTGAAAGGGGGCATAACCGGGGAGCTGTTTTTT. Its translation is CSARALKGGITGELFF.

In this sample, this clonotype turned up many times. CDR3 coding DNA: TGTGCAGGGGCTACCGGCGTCGGGACCCAGTACTTC. Its protein is CAGATGVGTQYF. This sequence joins TRBV6-2 or TRBV6-3 and TRBJ2-5; a weak D match, TRBD1 (5 bases). This CDR3 has 12 amino acids. Per germline, CDR1 MNHEY and CDR2 SVGEGT.

This clonotype has ten or more counts. CDR3 sequence (DNA): TGTGCCAGCAGACCTAGCGGGGGGAATCAAGAGACCCAGTACTTC. Its translation is CASRPSGGNQETQYF. The chain has TRBV12-3 or TRBV12-4 and TRBJ2-5, with TRBD2 matching over 11 bases. With 6 bases clipped from V and 2 bases from J, the junction kept 5 bases outside the gene matches. The CDR3 is made up of 15 amino acids.

The chain is built from TRBV29-1 and TRBJ1-1; possible D gene TRBD1, 6 bases. The CDR3 totals 14 residues. Trimming pared 3 bases from V and 10 bases from J, leaving 21 bases between. CDR1 is SQVTM and CDR2 is ANQGSEA in the germline V gene. The CDR3: CSVDQVGRGMGAFF. The CDR3 DNA reads TGCAGCGTTGATCAGGTGGGCAGGGGAATGGGAGCTTTCTTT.

V gene TRBV29-1 combines with J gene TRBJ1-2, with 7 bases lining up with TRBD1. Per germline, CDR1 SQVTM and CDR2 ANQGSEA. J lost 0 bases, V lost 1 base, and 2 bases had no gene match. This CDR3 has 14 amino acids. CDR3 region: CSVEGTGPNYGYTF. The CDR3 DNA is TGCAGCGTTGAAGGGACAGGCCCTAACTATGGCTACACCTTC. The whole variable domain, filled in from reference TRBV29-1 and TRBJ1-2, reads SAVISQKPSRDICQRGTSLTIQCQVDSQVTMMFWYRQQPGQSLTLIATANQGSEATYESGFVIDKFPISRPNLTFSTLTVSNMSPEDSSIYLCSVEGTGPNYGYTFGSGTRLTVV.

This clonotype was observed a few times. This sequence joins TRBV12-3 or TRBV12-4 and TRBJ2-1; D may be TRBD2 (6 bases). The CDR3 consists of 13 residues. The ends were cut back, 3 bases at V and 6 bases at J, with 9 bases in the middle. The DNA of the CDR3 is TGTGCCAGCAGTTTCGCGGGGAGCAATGAGCAGTTCTTC. It encodes CASSFAGSNEQFF.

This clonotype was seen repeatedly, ten times or more. The genes are TRBV12-3 or TRBV12-4 and TRBJ1-1, with D possibly being TRBD1 (6 bases). With 4 bases removed from V and 1 base from J, the gap between germline ends came to 7 bases. CDR3 length equals 13 residues. The CDR3 spells CASSWGQNTEAFF. CDR3 nucleotide sequence: TGTGCCAGCAGTTGGGGACAGAACACTGAAGCTTTCTTT.

This clonotype was counted at least ten times. The genes are TRBV2 and TRBJ2-5; a possible D gene is TRBD2 (5 bases). Trimming stripped 2 bases from V and 4 bases from J, with 14 bases between. The CDR3 is 15 amino acids. CDR1 SNHLY and CDR2 FYNNEI come from the germline V gene. The CDR3: CASSERGYMLETQYF. CDR3 sequence (DNA): TGTGCCAGCAGTGAACGGGGATACATGTTAGAGACCCAGTACTTC.

A remark on this clonotype: One base away lies a much larger clone, so this may be a sequencing read error. CDR3 DNA sequence: TGTGCCAGCACCCGATGGGGGGTGGAGACCCAGTACTTC. Translated: CASTRWGVETQYF. The genes are TRBV2 and TRBJ2-5, with D perhaps TRBD2 (6 bases). The ends were cut back, 7 bases at V and 5 bases at J, with 14 bases in the middle. This CDR3 has 13 residues. Germline assignment: CDR1 SNHLY and CDR2 FYNNEI.

This clonotype was counted a few times. The genes are TRBV7-3 and TRBJ1-3, with a possible D match to TRBD1 (5 bases). This CDR3 contains 15 residues. V shed 2 bases and J shed 0 bases, with 8 bases lying between them. Per the germline V gene, CDR1 is SGHTA and CDR2 is FQGTGA. The DNA for the CDR3 is TGTGCCAGCAGCTTAGATGGGGGCTCTGGAAACACCATATATTTT. The encoded protein is CASSLDGGSGNTIYF.